This TCR beta chain came from a study of beta chain features in type 1 diabetes. Study background: In age, gender and cell yields, patients were similar to healthy donors. Regarding the study as a whole: Cells carrying high TCR expression could end up over-represented when cDNA is sequenced. Type 1 diabetes patients had TCRB CDR3s that were shorter (moderately but significantly so) in all four CD4+ subsets.

Investigators reverse transcribed all isolated RNA, so they sequenced expressed TCRB transcripts. TCRdb keeps only in-frame clones here, not all; method: immunoSEQ multiplex PCR. The data contain roughly 700,000 clones, about an eighth of them singletons. Trimming took 0 bases from V and 2 from J, leaving 10 bases between them. The CDR3 length is 15 residues. CDR1 and CDR2 from the germline V gene are SGHDN and FVKESK. This clone was recorded once. Its antigen is unidentified. The chain joins TRBV14 to TRBJ1-2; D not resolved. The sequenced sample was naive CD4+ T cells from blood. The sequence was collected from a man between 18 and 29 years old with type 1 diabetes. CDR3 DNA: TGTGCCAGCAGCCAAGAGACCGGGATGAACTATGGCTACACCTTC. Translated, it gives CASSQETGMNYGYTF.